This T cell receptor (beta chain) was retrieved from a study of identical twins. Study results and caveats: With monozygotic twins, out-of-frame TCR alpha sharing exceeded what models estimated. In drawing conclusions, the study used cross-sectional statistical analysis and did not follow the same donors.

Each cDNA held unique molecular identifiers, and template switching gave it a universal primer site. TCRdb called the 5' RACE reads again in MiXCR, with one record for every CDR3 protein. The sample includes hundreds of thousands of distinct CDR3 sequences, 9% to 15% of them seen just once. This clonotype was seen only a few times. Its antigen is as yet unknown. These records were also assigned to another study, of yellow fever vaccine responses in identical twins.

The specimen sequenced was CD8+ T cells sorted from blood. The TCR originated in a woman aged 18-29 years in good health.

The CDR3 sequence is CASSPKREGSYEQYF. The CDR3 nucleotides read TGTGCCAGCAGCCCTAAGCGGGAGGGGTCTTACGAGCAGTACTTC. The rearrangement uses TRBV27 and TRBJ2-7; 10 bases fit TRBD2. CDR3 length: 15 residues. V gave up 6 bases and J gave up 4 bases; unmatched junction bases: 9. Germline V gene lookup returns CDR1 MNHEY and CDR2 SMNVEV (reference sequence).